The sequence of this T cell receptor (beta chain) was determined in a study of cytotoxic CD8 clonotypes in ibrutinib-treated CLL. The wider study: Responses comprised about 24 partial and 2 complete; at median around 6 years, roughly 15 remained remitted and around 12 progressed.

Points on this clone: No antigen is known for it.

Study-level findings and limits: Age-matched healthy donor levels were exceeded by baseline clonality, which tracked circulating CD8+ T-cell counts. Collection times varied between progressing and sustained-remission patients. Under treatment, the uncommon public clonotypes either contracted or remained stable.

Measured with immunoSEQ multiplex PCR; TCRdb has only the in-frame clones, and not every one. The sample carries about 76,000 clones, 83% recorded once. The V gene end was trimmed by 3 bases and the J gene end by 6 bases; junction bases not matched to a gene: 18. The CDR3 runs to 19 residues. The V gene's germline CDR1 is SEHNR and CDR2 FQNEAQ (reference sequence). The sequence derives from a human donor with chronic lymphocytic leukemia. Here the sequenced sample was PBMCs, taken after 24 months of ibrutinib treatment. This chain joins TRBV7-9 and TRBJ2-3; TRBD2 aligns across 10 bases. CDR3 loop: CASSFRNTGLAGAGDTQYF. CDR3 nucleotides: TGTGCCAGCAGCTTCCGGAACACAGGGCTAGCGGGGGCAGGGGATACGCAGTATTTT.